These 11 T cell receptor beta chains came from one sample sequenced in a study of OX40 agonist ivuxolimab in advanced cancers. Library construction relied on the immunoSEQ multiplex PCR assay. In its TCRdb copy, this immuneACCESS table keeps in-frame sequences only and misses some clones. Where compared with another copy, unresolved V genes explain less than half of these, and the others have no known cause. The sample profile shows tens of thousands of clones; 84% of them were found once. Around 2.6% of the sample goes to the ten largest clones. The source was CD4+ or CD8+ T cells sorted from blood, collected in a trial of the OX40 agonist ivuxolimab. The source of these receptors is an adult with an advanced solid tumor such as melanoma, head and neck, liver or kidney cancer.

This sequence joins TRBV18 and TRBJ1-1; 9 bases fit TRBD1. Per the germline V gene, CDR1 is KGHSH and CDR2 is LQKENI. J gave up 0 bases and V 6 bases, and 5 bases lay outside the gene matches. The CDR3 runs 15 residues. The DNA of the CDR3 is TGTGCCAGCTCGTCCGGGACAGGGCTGAACACTGAAGCTTTCTTT. Its translation: CASSSGTGLNTEAFF.

The V call is TRBV30, the J call TRBJ1-2, with TRBD1 matching over 9 bases. This CDR3 has 16 residues. The ends lost 2 bases at V and 8 bases at J; junction bases unmatched: 15. Germline CDR1 reads GTSNPN; CDR2 reads SVGIG (reference sequence). The CDR3 spells CAWSRDRAPPGRGYTF. Here the CDR3 DNA reads TGTGCCTGGAGTAGGGACAGGGCCCCGCCGGGAAGGGGCTACACCTTC.

The CDR3 nucleotides are TGTGCCAGCACCGGACAGGGTTTCGGCTACACCTTC. It codes for CASTGQGFGYTF. The chain couples TRBV6-5 to TRBJ1-2; 8 positions match TRBD1. Trimming cost V 7 bases and J 8 bases; bases outside gene matches: 6. CDR3 length: 12 residues. Germline lookup yields CDR1 MNHEY and CDR2 SVGAGI.

The rearrangement joins TRBV7-9 to TRBJ1-5; 9 bases are a match to TRBD1. CDR3 size: 15 residues. Losses at the gene ends were 3 bases for V and 4 bases for J; bases not matched to a gene: 4. Germline loops: CDR1 SEHNR, CDR2 FQNEAQ (reference sequence). The CDR3 DNA reads TGTGCCAGCAGCTTCGGGACAGGGTGGAATCAGCCCCAGCATTTT. Translating gives CASSFGTGWNQPQHF. Complete variable domain (other parts from reference TRBV7-9 and TRBJ1-5): DTGVSQNPRHKITKRGQNVTFRCDPISEHNRLYWYRQTLGQGPEFLTYFQNEAQLEKSRLLSDRFSAERPKGSFSTLEIQRTEQGDSAMYLCASSFGTGWNQPQHFGDGTRLSIL.

The DNA for the CDR3 is TGTGCCAGCAGGGGTAGCGCCTACCAAGAGACCCAGTACTTC. This codes for CASRGSAYQETQYF. V usage is TRBV28 and J usage is TRBJ2-5, with a weak D call TRBD2 (5 bases). From germline, CDR1 is MDHEN and CDR2 SYDVKM. V was trimmed by 6 bases and J by 0 bases, leaving 11 bases between them. The CDR3 totals 14 residues.

The chain carries TRBV9 and TRBJ1-3, with D unresolved. Trimming removed 2 bases from V and 0 bases from J, with 9 bases in between. The CDR3 covers 15 residues. Per the germline V gene, CDR1 is SGDLS and CDR2 is YYNGEE. This chain's CDR3 is CASSVGKSSGNTIYF. The CDR3 DNA sequence: TGTGCCAGCAGCGTCGGTAAATCCTCTGGAAACACCATATATTTT.

This clone was counted a single time. The chain links TRBV7-9 to TRBJ1-1; D may be TRBD1 (5 bases). The CDR3 length is 14 residues. Germline CDR1 SEHNR, CDR2 FQNEAQ (reference sequence). V lost 5 bases, J lost 2 bases, and 12 bases lay in between. The DNA of the CDR3 is TGTGCCAGCAGCCAGACAGAATTAAACACTGAAGCTTTCTTT. Amino acids: CASSQTELNTEAFF.

The V gene is TRBV6-5, the J gene TRBJ2-7, with D unclear. V lost 8 bases, J lost 5 bases, and 19 bases lay in between. This CDR3 region has 14 residues. Germline assignment: CDR1 MNHEY and CDR2 SVGAGI. The CDR3 coding sequence is TGTGCCAGCCGCCGCGGCGTGATGGGCCACGAGCAGTACTTC. Translating gives CASRRGVMGHEQYF.

The chain links TRBV27 to TRBJ2-7; 7 nucleotides line up with TRBD1. J lost 2 bases, V lost 5 bases, and 3 bases had no gene match. CDR3 length: 13 amino acids. The germline gives CDR1 MNHEY, CDR2 SMNVEV (reference sequence). CDR3 in DNA: TGTGCCAGCAGTCCGGGACAGACCTACGAGCAGTACTTC. This codes for CASSPGQTYEQYF.

DNA for the CDR3: TGTGCCAGCTCACCACTCTCAACGGGACAGGGACCCGGGGAGCTGTTTTTT. Translated, it gives CASSPLSTGQGPGELFF. The chain employs TRBV18 and TRBJ2-2; TRBD1 agrees at 9 bases. CDR1 is KGHSH and CDR2 is LQKENI in the germline V gene. V trimming: 1 base; J trimming: 6 bases; junction bases outside the gene matches: 9. The CDR3 spans 17 residues.

V is TRBV7-2 and J is TRBJ2-5; D ambiguous. V lost 1 base to trimming and J lost 3 bases, with 6 bases between them. This CDR3 is built from 13 residues. Germline V lookup: CDR1 SGHTA, CDR2 FQGNSA. The CDR3 here is CASSLVVEETQYF. The CDR3 DNA sequence: TGTGCCAGCAGCTTAGTAGTGGAAGAGACCCAGTACTTC.